The clone carrying this T cell receptor (beta chain) has ten or more counts. V lost 10 bases and J lost 4, with 19 bases in between. The CDR3 totals 14 residues. The germline gives CDR1 MNHEY, CDR2 SVGEGT. The sample belongs to a study of molecular identifiers for immune sequencing clone quantification. Each CDR3 protein gets one entry after TCRdb re-called the PCR reads with MiXCR. The table lists approximately 550,000 distinct CDR3 sequences, under 30% of them singletons. The chain uses TRBV6-2 or TRBV6-3 and TRBJ1-1, with D hard to call. Sample: naive CD8+ T cells from blood, with Jurkat cell RNA spiked in. Subset described: FACS-sorted CD8+CD4-CCR7+CD45RA+ naive T cells. This clonotype originated in a human donor in good health. Some libraries in this study had Jurkat cell RNA spiked in. CDR3: CATVRRNDGTEAFF. The CDR3 DNA is TGTGCCACAGTACGCCGAAATGATGGCACTGAAGCTTTCTTT.